The 12 T cell receptor beta chains below were found in one sample sequenced in a study of blood T cell repertoires in COVID-19. Method: immunoSEQ multiplex PCR; TCRdb's copy keeps in-frame clones and lacks some. The sample includes around 150,000 clones, approximately 90% of them seen just once. Sequenced sample: peripheral blood. The receptors were sampled from a woman in her forties with acute or convalescent COVID-19.

This chain connects TRBV6-5 to TRBJ2-1, with D tentatively TRBD2 (7 bases). The germline gives CDR1 MNHEY, CDR2 SVGAGI. Trimming shortened V by 2 bases and J by 0 bases, and 8 bases separated the two germline ends. This CDR3 spans 15 amino acids. The CDR3: CASSYGGASYNEQFF. CDR3 bases: TGTGCCAGCAGTTACGGGGGGGCCTCCTACAATGAGCAGTTCTTC.

The chain links TRBV28 to TRBJ1-5; possibly TRBD1 for D (5 bases). The CDR3 loop spans 16 amino acids. CDR1 is MDHEN, CDR2 SYDVKM, per germline. The V end lost 5 bases, the J end lost 8 bases, and 22 bases lay between the germline ends. CDR3 nucleotides: TGTGCCAGCAGTCCCGGACATTCGTCAATTTTTGAGCCCCAGCATTTT. It encodes CASSPGHSSIFEPQHF.

This clone appeared once. This chain uses TRBV15 with TRBJ2-7, with 7 bases identical to TRBD1. V shed 0 bases, J shed 2 bases, and the junction held 4 bases outside the gene matches. Germline lookup yields CDR1 LNHNV and CDR2 YYDKDF (reference sequence). The length of the CDR3 is 15 residues. This chain's CDR3 is CATSRDTTGTYEQYF. In nucleotides, the CDR3 is TGTGCCACCAGCAGAGATACGACAGGGACCTACGAGCAGTACTTC.

J is TRBJ1-2 and V is TRBV3-1 (or the pseudogene TRBV3-2); no reliable D call. This CDR3 is 13 amino acids long. Trimming removed 1 base at V and 7 bases at J, with 10 bases between. Germline CDR1 LGHDT, CDR2 YNNKEL (reference sequence). CDR3 nucleotides: TGTGCCAGCAGCCAAGCCGACAAAACTGGCTACACCTTC. It encodes CASSQADKTGYTF.

The J gene is TRBJ1-2, the V gene TRBV4-1; a weak D match, TRBD1 (6 bases). The CDR3 sequence is 14 residues long. Looked up from germline, CDR1 is MGHRA and CDR2 is YSYEKL. V gave up 7 bases and J gave up 1 base, with 13 bases separating them. The DNA of the CDR3 is TGCGCCAGCAACCCCCGCAGGGGTAACTATGGCTACACCTTC. Its translation: CASNPRRGNYGYTF.

This chain connects TRBV19 to TRBJ2-7; 11 bases agree with TRBD2. Germline V gene data show CDR1 as LNHDA and CDR2 as SQIVND (reference sequence). The CDR3 totals 15 residues. V was pared by 7 bases and J by 3 bases, with 8 bases of the junction left unmatched. The CDR3 spells CASTPGLADIYEQYF. The CDR3 coding sequence is TGTGCCAGTACCCCGGGACTAGCGGACATCTACGAGCAGTACTTC.

This chain links TRBV5-8 with TRBJ2-7; 9 bases align to TRBD2. CDR3 length: 17 amino acids. Losses at the gene ends were 4 bases for V and 0 bases for J; bases not matched to a gene: 11. Per germline, CDR1 SGHTS and CDR2 YDEGEE. CDR3 nucleotides: TGTGCCAGCAGCGGAGGACTAGCGCTTCGAAGCTCCTACGAGCAGTACTTC. Translation: CASSGGLALRSSYEQYF. Combining the CDR3 with reference TRBV5-8 and TRBJ2-7 gives the whole variable domain EAGVTQSPTHLIKTRGQQATLRCSPISGHTSVYWYQQALGLGLQFLLWYDEGEERNRGNFPPRFSGRQFPNYSSELNVNALELEDSALYLCASSGGLALRSSYEQYFGPGTRLTVT.

The chain is built from TRBV7-8 and TRBJ1-5; tentative D call: TRBD1 (5 bases). Trimming pared 4 bases from V and 7 bases from J, leaving 23 bases between. CDR1 is SGHVS and CDR2 is FQNEAQ in the germline V gene. The CDR3 contains 17 residues. Here the CDR3 reads CASSSNAQESVGQPQHF. CDR3 bases: TGTGCCAGCAGCTCCAACGCACAGGAATCGGTCGGGCAGCCCCAGCATTTT.

The chain employs TRBV12-3 or TRBV12-4 and TRBJ1-1, with D hard to call. The CDR3 length is 13 residues. Trimming stripped 3 bases from V and 4 bases from J, with 9 bases between. In DNA, the CDR3 is TGTGCCAGCAGTTTTACCCGCGGCACTGAAGCTTTCTTT. Protein: CASSFTRGTEAFF.

The chain has TRBV10-3 and TRBJ2-1; D call uncertain. Trimming shortened V by 5 bases and J by 0 bases, and 14 bases separated the two germline ends. Germline V gene data show CDR1 as ENHRY and CDR2 as SYGVKD. The CDR3 is made up of 16 amino acids. The chain's CDR3 is CAISPLGGSSYNEQFF. CDR3 sequence (DNA): TGTGCCATCAGTCCCCTTGGCGGAAGCTCCTACAATGAGCAGTTCTTC.

This clone was counted a single time. V usage is TRBV7-6 and J usage is TRBJ1-2, with D perhaps matching TRBD1 (6 bases). Trimming shortened V by 5 bases and J by 5 bases, and 18 bases separated the two germline ends. The CDR3 has 15 amino acids. Germline-derived CDR1 and CDR2 are SGHVS and FNYEAQ. The DNA of the CDR3 is TGTGCCAGCAGCCCAGATGGAAGGGGGGGGTATGGCTACACCTTC. It yields the protein CASSPDGRGGYGYTF. Variable domain in full (rest from reference TRBV7-6 and TRBJ1-2): GAGVSQSPRYKVTKRGQDVALRCDPISGHVSLYWYRQALGQGPEFLTYFNYEAQQDKSGLPNDRFSAERPEGSISTLTIQRTEQRDSAMYRCASSPDGRGGYGYTFGSGTRLTVV.

The rearrangement uses TRBV6-4 and TRBJ1-5; D is unclear. V lost 5 bases to trimming and J lost 0 bases, with 8 bases between them. Per the germline V gene, CDR1 is MRHNA and CDR2 is SNTAGT. CDR3 size: 14 residues. CDR3 nucleotides: TGTGCCAGCAGTCCCGACTATAGCAATCAGCCCCAGCATTTT. This gives the protein CASSPDYSNQPQHF.